This TCR beta chain is drawn from a study of blood T cell repertoires in COVID-19. Study-level information: COVID-19 samples from acute and convalescent phases originated in the United States, Italy and Spain. From T cells, B-cell-depleted T cells, or PBMCs came the material, which was cDNA or gDNA.

The CDR3 totals 14 residues. The germline V gene has CDR1 GTSNPN and CDR2 SVGIG (reference sequence). With V trimmed by 4 bases and J by 7 bases, 8 bases remained unmatched. Authors' processing steps: Amplification with reference gene primers provided the estimates of nucleated cell counts. Clones were sequenced by immunoSEQ multiplex PCR, and TCRdb holds only the in-frame ones, with some missing. Clonal size and the V and J genes are those of that table, whereas D and trimming came from the DNA. The table has 90,000 to 130,000 clones, about nine tenths seen once; the top ten hold about 4.5%. Sequenced: peripheral blood. This rearrangement joins TRBV30 to TRBJ2-1, with 9 bases matching TRBD1. This TCR was recovered from a man between 40 and 49 years old with acute or convalescent COVID-19. The CDR3 DNA reads as TGTGCCTGGACCCCCGGGACAGGGCGGAATGAGCAGTTCTTC. This translates into CAWTPGTGRNEQFF.